This entry features one T cell receptor beta chain sequence. Peripheral blood genomic DNA, not sorted cells or RNA, was the template. CDR1 SGHRS and CDR2 YFSETQ come from the germline V gene. With 4 bases clipped from V and 2 bases from J, the junction kept 5 bases outside the gene matches. The CDR3 is 15 amino acids. This specimen comes from a study of T cell repertoires in aging, cancer and after chemotherapy. TRB rearrangements spanning V, D and J were amplified using mixed TRB-A/B primers. Each CDR3 protein is one row after TCRdb ran MiXCR on the multiplex PCR reads. The sample includes approximately 2,000 distinct CDR3 sequences, roughly 38% of them seen just once.

The chain carries TRBV5-1 and TRBJ2-7, with 11 bases fitting TRBD2. The sequenced material came from blood. The receptor's source is a human donor with a solid tumor. CDR3 amino acids: CASSTIAGGTYEQYF. The CDR3 DNA reads as TGCGCCAGCAGCACCATAGCGGGAGGGACCTACGAGCAGTACTTC.